This TCR beta chain was obtained from a study of CD8 T cells in Susac syndrome. Random hexamers were used to reverse transcribe an amount of roughly 0.5 to 1 ug RNA. TCRdb analysed the immunoSEQ multiplex PCR reads with MiXCR anew, one entry per CDR3 protein. Of 160,000 or so distinct CDR3 sequences listed, 90% to 95% were seen once; the top ten hold 0.12%. CDR3 size: 14 residues. Germline CDR1 MNHEY, CDR2 SVGEGT. V gave up 5 bases and J gave up 2 bases, with 12 bases separating them. Negative isolation was used for CD8+ and CD4+ T cells and FACS enrichment for TEMRA cells. This sequence was found in a human donor with Susac syndrome. The specimen was CD4+ T cells from PBMCs. V and J are TRBV6-2 or TRBV6-3 and TRBJ1-1; D unresolved. Here the CDR3 reads CASSENHGNTEAFF. The CDR3 DNA reads as TGTGCCAGCAGTGAAAACCATGGTAACACTGAAGCTTTCTTT.